Below are 23 T cell receptor beta chains sequenced from a single sample in a study of blood T cell repertoires in COVID-19. Sequencing used immunoSEQ multiplex PCR; TCRdb keeps in-frame clones, though not all of them. The sample comprises approximately 97,000 clones, roughly 84% of which are singletons, and roughly 4% rests with the top ten. Sequences were obtained from peripheral blood. Receptors originate from a human donor in a cohort sampled during active COVID-19.

This clone has a single count. CDR3 bases: TGCGCCAGCAGCTTGACGGGGGGGACTACTAATGAGCAGTTCTTC. Translating it yields CASSLTGGTTNEQFF. The gene calls are TRBV5-1 and TRBJ2-1; 8 bases match TRBD2. CDR3 length equals 15 residues. Germline V lookup: CDR1 SGHRS, CDR2 YFSETQ. The junction had 7 bases not matched to a gene; V was cut back by 1 base and J by 7 bases.

This sequence joins TRBV5-1 and TRBJ2-7; 7 bases align to TRBD2. Losses at the gene ends were 4 bases for V and 6 bases for J; bases not matched to a gene: 13. This CDR3 has 15 amino acids. Germline V CDR1 and CDR2: SGHRS, YFSETQ. The CDR3 protein is CASSPGVAGPGEQYF. The CDR3 DNA reads TGCGCCAGCAGCCCCGGGGTAGCGGGCCCGGGCGAGCAGTACTTC.

V and J are TRBV7-2 and TRBJ1-5; D may be TRBD1 (6 bases). Per the germline V gene, CDR1 is SGHTA and CDR2 is FQGNSA. Trimming pared 5 bases from V and 6 bases from J, leaving 17 bases between. The CDR3 covers 15 residues. In nucleotides, the CDR3 is TGTGCCAGCAGCCGCCCTGGTGGGGGCGGTCAGCCCCAGCATTTT. Its translation: CASSRPGGGGQPQHF.

The chain couples TRBV28 to TRBJ2-4, with TRBD1 identical over 8 bases. The CDR3 spans 16 residues. Germline trimming cut 7 bases from V and 1 base from J; bases unmatched to any gene: 9. CDR1 and CDR2 from the germline V gene are MDHEN and SYDVKM. The CDR3 DNA sequence: TGTGCCAGCACCATGGCAGGGGGCGCGGCCAAAAACATTCAGTACTTC. It yields the protein CASTMAGGAAKNIQYF.

The chain couples TRBV10-3 to TRBJ2-7; TRBD2 agrees at 11 bases. The CDR3 length is 13 residues. Germline trimming cut 9 bases from V and 6 bases from J; bases unmatched to any gene: 7. Germline CDR1 ENHRY, CDR2 SYGVKD. Here the CDR3 reads CAIKGTSGFEQYF. The CDR3 DNA reads TGTGCCATAAAAGGGACTAGCGGCTTCGAGCAGTACTTC.

The chain links TRBV30 to TRBJ2-2; possibly TRBD2 for D (5 bases). Trimming pared 0 bases from V and 5 bases from J, leaving 16 bases between. The germline gives CDR1 GTSNPN, CDR2 SVGIG (reference sequence). This CDR3 has 16 residues. The CDR3 DNA reads as TGTGCCTGGAGTGTACCCGGGGTCAAGTTGACCGGGGAGCTGTTTTTT. This codes for CAWSVPGVKLTGELFF.

The chain combines TRBV5-1 with TRBJ1-1; 9 bases are a match to TRBD1. From germline, CDR1 is SGHRS and CDR2 YFSETQ. This CDR3 contains 17 residues. Unmatched junction bases numbered 11, after V lost 4 bases and J lost 1 base. The CDR3 loop reads CASSINPGQGTNTEAFF. CDR3 nucleotide sequence: TGCGCCAGCAGCATAAATCCGGGACAGGGAACGAACACTGAAGCTTTCTTT. Full variable domain (remainder filled in from reference TRBV5-1 and TRBJ1-1): KAGVTQTPRYLIKTRGQQVTLSCSPISGHRSVSWYQQTPGQGLQFLFEYFSETQRNKGNFPGRFSGRQFSNSRSEMNVSTLELGDSALYLCASSINPGQGTNTEAFFGQGTRLTVV.

This sequence joins TRBV29-1 and TRBJ1-1; 11 nucleotides line up with TRBD1. This CDR3 contains 14 residues. Germline V gene data show CDR1 as SQVTM and CDR2 as ANQGSEA. Trimming at V came to 5 bases and at J to 4 bases, leaving 6 bases not matched to a gene. CDR3: CSVLSGTGGTEAFF. The CDR3, as DNA: TGCAGCGTTCTCTCCGGGACAGGGGGCACTGAAGCTTTCTTT.

The rearrangement uses TRBV19 and TRBJ1-1, with 12 positions matching TRBD1. The CDR3 is 16 amino acids. J lost 4 bases, V lost 8 bases, and 11 bases had no gene match. CDR1 and CDR2 from the germline V gene are LNHDA and SQIVND (reference sequence). CDR3 DNA: TGTGCCAGTTGGGACAGGGGGCTGGGAAGAGGCACTGAAGCTTTCTTT. This sequence encodes CASWDRGLGRGTEAFF.

The chain has TRBV4-2 and TRBJ2-1; 7 nucleotides align to TRBD2. The germline CDR1 and CDR2 sequences are LGHNA and YNFKEQ. Trimming at V came to 0 bases and at J to 2 bases, leaving 4 bases not matched to a gene. CDR3 length equals 16 residues. Here the CDR3 reads CASSQDGGGAYNEQFF. CDR3 bases: TGTGCCAGCAGCCAAGACGGTGGGGGGGCCTACAATGAGCAGTTCTTC.

This chain uses TRBV28 with TRBJ2-7; D unclear. The germline V and J ends were trimmed by 8 bases and 3 bases, with 17 bases remaining between them. Germline V lookup: CDR1 MDHEN, CDR2 SYDVKM. The CDR3 is 14 residues long. The CDR3 DNA is TGTGCCAGCGGCCAAAGTCCTCCCCTCTACGAGCAGTACTTC. The encoded protein is CASGQSPPLYEQYF.

The rearrangement uses TRBV30 and TRBJ1-6; no reliable D call. The germline CDR1 and CDR2 sequences are GTSNPN and SVGIG (reference sequence). Trimming took 1 base from V and 4 from J, leaving 17 bases between them. The CDR3 has 17 residues. The CDR3 loop is CAWSASGYRTYNSPLHF. CDR3 nucleotide sequence: TGTGCCTGGAGTGCCTCGGGGTATAGAACTTATAATTCACCCCTCCACTTT.

The rearrangement joins TRBV7-2 to TRBJ2-3; D is possibly TRBD2 (5 bases). The CDR3 covers 17 residues. Trimming pared 3 bases from V and 6 bases from J, leaving 22 bases between. Germline assignment: CDR1 SGHTA and CDR2 FQGNSA. The CDR3 bases are TGTGCCAGCAGCTTTGCCCTTTCTAGCACCCAAAGCGATACGCAGTATTTT. The encoded protein is CASSFALSSTQSDTQYF.

V is TRBV7-8 and J is TRBJ2-3, with unresolved D. The CDR3 consists of 13 residues. Germline lookup yields CDR1 SGHVS and CDR2 FQNEAQ. Trimming took off 5 bases at V and 6 bases at J, with 12 bases between the two ends. Written as DNA, the CDR3 is TGTGCCAGCAGCATTCGAGAGGCTGATACGCAGTATTTT. Translation gives CASSIREADTQYF.

The V call is TRBV3-1 (or the pseudogene TRBV3-2), the J call TRBJ2-2; 8 bases align to TRBD2. Germline assignment: CDR1 LGHDT and CDR2 YNNKEL (reference sequence). The CDR3 covers 14 residues. V lost 4 bases and J lost 7; bases outside the gene matches: 5. The DNA of the CDR3 is TGTGCCAGCAGCCCTGGACTAGCCGTCGGGGAGCTGTTTTTT. This translates into CASSPGLAVGELFF.

This clone was counted between two and nine times. V gene TRBV12-3 or TRBV12-4 combines with J gene TRBJ1-4, with 8 bases lining up with TRBD1. V shed 6 bases and J 5 bases; nucleotides not matched to a gene: 2. The CDR3 runs to 13 residues. The CDR3, as DNA: TGTGCCAGCAGCCGACAGGGGAATGAAAAACTGTTTTTT. Protein sequence: CASSRQGNEKLFF.

The chain recombines TRBV6-2 or TRBV6-3 with TRBJ2-7; the match to TRBD1 covers 7 bases. Germline CDR1 and CDR2: MNHEY and SVGEGT. This CDR3 is 18 amino acids long. V lost 5 bases to trimming and J lost 3 bases; unmatched junction nucleotides: 19. CDR3 region: CASSNDLKGTVPDYEQYF. The CDR3 DNA follows: TGTGCCAGCAGTAACGACTTAAAGGGGACAGTGCCCGACTACGAGCAGTACTTC.

The chain uses TRBV5-8 and TRBJ2-7, with 10 bases matching TRBD1. CDR3 size: 15 residues. Unmatched junction bases numbered 8, after V lost 2 bases and J lost 6 bases. Germline CDR1 reads SGHTS; CDR2 reads YDEGEE. As DNA, the CDR3 is TGTGCCAGCAGCTTCTTTGGACAGGGGGATCGCGAGCAGTACTTC. This gives the protein CASSFFGQGDREQYF.

The chain employs TRBV21-1 and TRBJ2-2; TRBD1 is the table's D call, not checked against the DNA. TRBV21-1 is deemed a pseudogene. The CDR3 has 17 residues. The CDR3 DNA sequence: TGTGCCAGCAGCCCGCGAGTGGACAGGGGTCGAGGCGGGGAGCTGTTTTTT. As protein: CASSPRVDRGRGGELFF.

The chain couples TRBV4-2 to TRBJ1-2, with D maybe TRBD1 (6 bases). Germline CDR1 reads LGHNA; CDR2 reads YNFKEQ. Trimming took 7 bases from V and 4 from J, leaving 16 bases between them. This CDR3 spans 14 amino acids. The CDR3 spells CASNRNGQIYGYTF. The CDR3 region has the DNA TGTGCCAGCAACCGAAACGGACAGATCTATGGCTACACCTTC.

The chain couples TRBV7-6 to TRBJ2-6; D uncertain. V lost 0 bases, J lost 4 bases, and 13 bases lay in between. This CDR3 region has 17 residues. CDR1 is SGHVS, CDR2 FNYEAQ, per germline. The CDR3 protein is CASSLALALGGANVLTF. In nucleotides, the CDR3 is TGTGCCAGCAGCTTAGCGTTGGCGCTCGGGGGGGCCAACGTCCTGACTTTC.

The chain links TRBV6-5 to TRBJ2-3; 10 nucleotides align to TRBD1. The CDR3 has 16 amino acids. After removal of 2 bases from V and 1 base from J, the junction contained 3 bases not matched to a gene. Germline CDR1 MNHEY, CDR2 SVGAGI. The CDR3 protein is CASSYTGTGGTDTQYF. In DNA form, the CDR3 reads TGTGCCAGCAGTTACACCGGGACAGGGGGCACAGATACGCAGTATTTT.

This chain uses TRBV4-1 with TRBJ2-1; 11 nucleotides line up with TRBD2. Germline trimming cut 4 bases from V and 5 bases from J; bases unmatched to any gene: 7. There are 16 residues in the CDR3. Germline V gives CDR1 MGHRA, CDR2 YSYEKL. The DNA for the CDR3 is TGCGCCAGCAGCCCGCCCGGGACTAGCGGTCACAATGAGCAGTTCTTC. Translating gives CASSPPGTSGHNEQFF.